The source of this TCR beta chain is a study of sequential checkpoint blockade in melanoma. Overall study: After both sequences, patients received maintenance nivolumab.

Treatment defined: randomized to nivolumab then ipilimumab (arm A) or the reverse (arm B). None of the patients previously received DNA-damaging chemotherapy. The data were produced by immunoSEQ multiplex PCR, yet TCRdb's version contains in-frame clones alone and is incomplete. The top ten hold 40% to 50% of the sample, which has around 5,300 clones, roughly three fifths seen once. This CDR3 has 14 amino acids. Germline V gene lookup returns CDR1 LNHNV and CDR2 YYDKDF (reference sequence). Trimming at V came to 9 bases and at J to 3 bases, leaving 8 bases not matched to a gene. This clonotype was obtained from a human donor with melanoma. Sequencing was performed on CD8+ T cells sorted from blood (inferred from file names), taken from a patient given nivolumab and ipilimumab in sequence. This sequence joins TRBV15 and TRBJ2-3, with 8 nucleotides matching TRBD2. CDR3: CATLRGESTDTQYF. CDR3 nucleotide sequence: TGTGCCACACTGCGGGGGGAGAGTACAGATACGCAGTATTTT. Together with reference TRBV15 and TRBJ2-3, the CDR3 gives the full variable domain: DAMVIQNPRYQVTQFGKPVTLSCSQTLNHNVMYWYQQKSSQAPKLLFHYYDKDFNNEADTPDNFQSRRPNTSFCFLDIRSPGLGDTAMYLCATLRGESTDTQYFGPGTRLTVL.